This T cell receptor beta chain was found in a study of spatial heterogeneity in lung cancer. This clonotype showed up just a few times. As yet, its antigen is unknown. As for time point: sample taken at primary tumor resection. Samples were obtained from roughly 65 donors, all untreated early-stage non-small cell lung cancer patients. The germline V gene encodes CDR1 SGHTA and CDR2 FQGNSA. The CDR3 is 13 residues long. V was trimmed by 0 bases and J by 2 bases, leaving 5 bases between them. Study conclusions and caveats: Tumor mutation counts were tracked by expanded intratumoral alpha and beta TCR counts.

One entry per CDR3 protein, called by TCRdb with MiXCR from the 5' RACE reads. The sample consists of thousands of distinct CDR3 sequences, roughly 7.5% of them appearing once. This receptor was identified in a male donor with early-stage non-small cell lung cancer. The sequencing used lung tumor tissue, collected at surgery. The chain is built from TRBV7-2 and TRBJ2-7; D is unresolved. For the CDR3, the DNA is TGTGCCAGCAGCTTAGCTTGGACCTACGAGCAGTACTTC. Translation gives CASSLAWTYEQYF. Together with reference TRBV7-2 and TRBJ2-7, the CDR3 gives the full variable domain: GAGVSQSPSNKVTEKGKDVELRCDPISGHTALYWYRQSLGQGLEFLIYFQGNSAPDKSGLPSDRFSAERTGGSVSTLTIQRTQQEDSAVYLCASSLAWTYEQYFGPGTRLTVT.